This T cell receptor beta chain stems from a study of T cell changes during pregnancy in multiple sclerosis. CDR1 is SGHDT and CDR2 is YYEEEE in the germline V gene. The CDR3 length is 16 residues. The V gene end was trimmed by 3 bases and the J gene end by 4 bases; junction bases not matched to a gene: 8. Assay used: immunoSEQ multiplex PCR; TCRdb lists only in-frame clones, some missing. This table holds around 78,000 clones, 91% found once. The sequence derives from a female donor in good health, enrolled as a control in a pregnancy study. The chain couples TRBV5-6 to TRBJ2-7; 12 bases agree with TRBD1. Sequences were derived from peripheral blood, sampled in the third trimester of pregnancy. DNA for the CDR3: TGTGCCAGCAGCTCAGCCGGGACAGGGGGCTTGTACGAGCAGTACTTC. Translation: CASSSAGTGGLYEQYF.